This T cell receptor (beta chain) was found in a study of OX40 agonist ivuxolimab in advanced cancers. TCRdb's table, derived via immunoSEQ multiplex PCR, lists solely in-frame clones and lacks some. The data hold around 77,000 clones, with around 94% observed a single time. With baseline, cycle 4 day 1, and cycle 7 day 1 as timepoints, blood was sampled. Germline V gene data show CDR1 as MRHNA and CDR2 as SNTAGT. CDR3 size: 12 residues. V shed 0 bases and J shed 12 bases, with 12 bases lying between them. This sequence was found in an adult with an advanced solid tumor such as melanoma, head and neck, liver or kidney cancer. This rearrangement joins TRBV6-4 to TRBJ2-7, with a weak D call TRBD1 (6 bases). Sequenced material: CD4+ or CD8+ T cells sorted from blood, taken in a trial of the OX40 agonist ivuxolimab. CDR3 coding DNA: TGTGCCAGCAGTGACTCCGGAACAGGGCGGTACTTC. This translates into CASSDSGTGRYF.